This T cell receptor beta chain was sequenced for a study of blood T cell repertoires in COVID-19. Study background: T cells, B-cell-depleted T cells, or PBMCs supplied cDNA or gDNA.

Methods used by the authors: For nucleated cells, counts were estimated from reference gene primer amplification. Using immunoSEQ multiplex PCR, the repertoire was profiled, and TCRdb retains in-frame clones only, with some absent. The V and J calls and clone size are taken from that table; D and trimming were inferred from the DNA. The repertoire holds around 190,000 clones, with roughly 83% as singletons. Germline V gene sequence: CDR1 MNHEY, CDR2 SVGAGI. The CDR3 extends over 14 amino acids. V was trimmed by 0 bases and J by 8 bases, leaving 13 bases between them. The genes are TRBV6-5 and TRBJ1-2, with no clear D. The receptor's source is a human donor in a cohort sampled during active COVID-19. Source material: peripheral blood. For the CDR3, the DNA is TGTGCCAGCAGTTACTCGTCACAGTCGCGCGGCTACACCTTC. Amino acids: CASSYSSQSRGYTF.